Presented here are 17 T cell receptor beta chains from one specimen sequenced in a study of T cells in Graves' hyperthyroidism and ophthalmopathy. Using RNA transcripts as the source, TCR beta CDR3 regions were amplified. Carried out on the TCR CDR3, a first-round RT-PCR used the HTBI primer set. Via MiXCR, TCRdb re-called the multiplex PCR reads, giving one row per CDR3 protein. The table shows 300,000 to 450,000 distinct CDR3 sequences, with around a quarter occurring only once. The sample comprised blood. These receptors were obtained from a man between 50 and 59 years old with Graves' hyperthyroidism.

The V gene is TRBV7-2, the J gene TRBJ2-7; 9 positions agree with TRBD1. The germline V gene has CDR1 SGHTA and CDR2 FQGNSA. V dropped 2 bases and J dropped 5; count of bases not matched to a gene: 10. The CDR3 is 16 residues long. The CDR3 loop reads CASSLLRGQGKDEQYF. The DNA of the CDR3 is TGTGCCAGCAGCTTATTGAGGGGACAGGGAAAGGACGAGCAGTACTTC.

The rearrangement uses TRBV3-1 and TRBJ2-7, with 7 bases fitting TRBD1. The CDR3 spans 15 residues. The V gene end was trimmed by 1 base and the J gene end by 4 bases; junction bases not matched to a gene: 7. Germline-derived CDR1 and CDR2 are LGHDT and YNNKEL (reference sequence). The CDR3 sequence is CASSQGPGQSYEQYF. As DNA, the CDR3 is TGTGCCAGCAGCCAAGGCCCGGGACAGTCATACGAGCAGTACTTC.

The chain uses TRBV12-3 or TRBV12-4 and TRBJ2-5; D uncertain. The CDR3 covers 15 residues. Trimming shortened V by 5 bases and J by 0 bases, and 13 bases separated the two germline ends. CDR3 sequence (DNA): TGTGCCAGCAGTCTACACGGTCGTGACCAAGAGACCCAGTACTTC. Translating it yields CASSLHGRDQETQYF.

There are many counts of this clonotype. This chain uses TRBV29-1 with TRBJ2-7; D is possibly TRBD1 or TRBD2 (5 bases each). The CDR3 extends over 12 amino acids. Germline assignment: CDR1 SQVTM and CDR2 ANQGSEA. Trimming shortened V by 6 bases and J by 6 bases, and 15 bases separated the two germline ends. CDR3 in DNA: TGCAGCGTGCCGGGACCCCTTGGCGAGCAGTACTTC. Its translation: CSVPGPLGEQYF.

This clonotype occurred a few times. Compared with germline, one end of the junction differs, possibly owing to a read error. This sequence joins TRBV6-1 and TRBJ2-7; D ambiguous. The CDR3 is 15 amino acids. CDR1 is MNHNS, CDR2 SASEGT, per germline. The CDR3 DNA follows: TGTGCCAGCAGTTTAACACGTCGATCCTCCTACGGGCAGTACTTC. Its protein is CASSLTRRSSYGQYF.

The V and J genes are TRBV5-1 and TRBJ1-2; D unresolved. This CDR3 region has 15 residues. Trimming cost V 0 bases and J 6 bases, with 15 bases left between them. The germline CDR1 and CDR2 sequences are SGHRS and YFSETQ. The CDR3 is CASSLAGSSWDGYTF. The CDR3, as DNA: TGCGCCAGCAGCTTGGCCGGGTCCTCTTGGGATGGCTACACCTTC.

In this sample, this clonotype turned up a few times. The J gene is TRBJ2-6, the V gene TRBV27; a weak D match, TRBD1 (6 bases). The CDR3 covers 16 residues. With 7 bases removed from V and 4 bases from J, the gap between germline ends came to 17 bases. Germline values: CDR1 MNHEY, CDR2 SMNVEV (reference sequence). CDR3 sequence (DNA): TGTGCCAGCACTAGCCCACAGGGTACGGGGGCCAACGTCCTGACTTTC. Its translation is CASTSPQGTGANVLTF.

This clonotype appeared many times. The chain employs TRBV24-1 and TRBJ2-1; 11 positions agree with TRBD2. V shed 4 bases, J shed 3 bases, and the junction held 4 bases outside the gene matches. The CDR3 consists of 16 residues. Germline CDR1 and CDR2: KGHDR and SFDVKD. The CDR3 loop reads CATSDSTSGSYNEQFF. CDR3 bases: TGTGCCACCAGTGACTCAACTAGCGGGAGCTACAATGAGCAGTTCTTC.

CDR3 in amino acids: CATSDLGREGHNEQFF. The DNA for the CDR3 is TGTGCCACCAGTGATTTAGGGCGGGAGGGTCACAATGAGCAGTTCTTC. The J gene is TRBJ2-1, the V gene TRBV24-1; 9 bases fit TRBD2. V trimming: 1 base; J trimming: 5 bases; junction bases outside the gene matches: 5. Germline lookup yields CDR1 KGHDR and CDR2 SFDVKD. The CDR3 runs 16 residues.

This rearrangement joins TRBV5-1 to TRBJ2-7; D is undetermined. The CDR3 runs 15 residues. V was trimmed by 3 bases and J by 0 bases, leaving 13 bases between them. In germline, CDR1 is SGHRS, CDR2 YFSETQ. The CDR3 protein is CASSSQSANSYEQYF. The CDR3 DNA reads as TGCGCCAGCAGCTCCCAATCAGCCAACTCCTACGAGCAGTACTTC.

A few counts support this clonotype. The chain couples TRBV20-1 to TRBJ1-2; 9 positions agree with TRBD1. CDR3 length equals 12 residues. Per germline, CDR1 DFQATT and CDR2 SNEGSKA (reference sequence). The J segment lost 4 bases and the V segment lost 5 bases, leaving 2 bases of the junction unmatched. In DNA form, the CDR3 reads TGCAGTGCTGCGACAGGGGGCTATGGCTACACCTTC. It yields the protein CSAATGGYGYTF.

This chain connects TRBV7-2 to TRBJ1-1; D unclear. This CDR3 region has 14 residues. The germline gives CDR1 SGHTA, CDR2 FQGNSA. V was cut by 4 bases and J by 1 base, with 10 bases left in between. This CDR3 is CASSSMEWNTEAFF. The CDR3 DNA is TGTGCCAGCAGCTCGATGGAGTGGAACACTGAAGCTTTCTTT.

This clonotype has ten or more counts. The V and J genes are TRBV7-9 and TRBJ2-5; TRBD1 aligns across 10 bases. J gave up 4 bases and V 3 bases, and 8 bases lay outside the gene matches. Germline CDR1 is SEHNR and CDR2 is FQNEAQ (reference sequence). The CDR3 spans 16 residues. DNA of the CDR3: TGTGCCAGCAGCTTTCCTAGCGGACAGGGGGGAGAGACCCAGTACTTC. Protein sequence: CASSFPSGQGGETQYF.

The sample holds a few counts of this clonotype. V is TRBV18 and J is TRBJ1-5; D might be TRBD1 (5 bases). V was shortened by 1 base and J by 5 bases, with 9 bases between the two germline ends. This CDR3 region has 14 residues. Germline V lookup: CDR1 KGHSH, CDR2 LQKENI. CDR3 DNA: TGTGCCAGCTCACCACTGGACACCGATCAGCCCCAGCATTTT. As protein: CASSPLDTDQPQHF.

The J gene is TRBJ1-1, the V gene TRBV6-2 or TRBV6-3; tentatively, D is TRBD1 (6 bases). The ends were cut back, 5 bases at V and 4 bases at J, with 17 bases in the middle. The CDR3 is 15 residues long. Germline V lookup: CDR1 MNHEY, CDR2 SVGEGT. CDR3 residues: CASSAQGIGGTEAFF. For the CDR3, the DNA is TGTGCCAGCAGTGCCCAGGGGATAGGGGGCACTGAAGCTTTCTTT.

This rearrangement joins TRBV5-6 to TRBJ2-2, with 8 bases that match TRBD2. The V gene end was trimmed by 0 bases and the J gene end by 1 base; junction bases not matched to a gene: 8. The CDR3 contains 18 residues. The germline V gene encodes CDR1 SGHDT and CDR2 YYEEEE. The CDR3 reads CASSLETYSGKNTGELFF. CDR3 bases: TGTGCCAGCAGCTTGGAAACCTATAGCGGGAAGAACACCGGGGAGCTGTTTTTT.

This clonotype was seen a handful of times. V is TRBV19 and J is TRBJ2-7; possibly TRBD2 for D (5 bases). There are 12 residues in the CDR3. Germline V gene lookup returns CDR1 LNHDA and CDR2 SQIVND (reference sequence). The V and J ends lost 5 bases and 7 bases respectively, with 12 bases between them. The CDR3 reads CASSHPGGEQYF. As DNA, the CDR3 is TGTGCCAGTAGTCATCCCGGAGGAGAGCAGTACTTC.